Presented here are 28 T cell receptor beta chains from one specimen sequenced in a study of blood T cell repertoires in COVID-19. The table came from immunoSEQ multiplex PCR; TCRdb's copy has only in-frame clones and leaves some out. The sample holds 200,000 to 250,000 clones, around 86% seen once. The sample taken for sequencing was peripheral blood. The receptors were sampled from a woman aged 45-59 years with COVID-19, enrolled during active disease.

The chain couples TRBV6-6 to TRBJ2-3; 10 positions match TRBD2. V dropped 7 bases and J dropped 6; count of bases not matched to a gene: 4. CDR3 length equals 13 residues. Germline-derived CDR1 and CDR2 are MNHNY and SVGAGI (reference sequence). Here the CDR3 reads CASTPSGGDTQYF. CDR3 DNA sequence: TGTGCCAGCACGCCTAGCGGGGGTGATACGCAGTATTTT.

The chain couples TRBV19 to TRBJ2-3, with 12 bases that match TRBD1. Germline V gene lookup returns CDR1 LNHDA and CDR2 SQIVND (reference sequence). The CDR3 loop spans 17 amino acids. The V gene end was trimmed by 5 bases and the J gene end by 6 bases; junction bases not matched to a gene: 12. CDR3 sequence reads: CASSSTRSGTGGDTQYF. Written as DNA, the CDR3 is TGTGCCAGTAGTTCTACCCGGTCCGGGACAGGGGGCGATACGCAGTATTTT.

This clone appeared a single time. This rearrangement joins TRBV9 to TRBJ1-3, with D unresolved. Germline CDR1 and CDR2: SGDLS and YYNGEE. V was cut by 4 bases and J by 0 bases, with 11 bases left in between. CDR3 size: 15 residues. The CDR3 reads CASSFAAVSGNTIYF. For the CDR3, the DNA is TGTGCCAGCAGCTTCGCCGCGGTCTCTGGAAACACCATATATTTT.

This chain connects TRBV19 to TRBJ1-2; 11 bases agree with TRBD1. Trimming removed 10 bases from V and 4 bases from J; junction bases left unmatched: 8. The length of the CDR3 is 14 residues. The germline gives CDR1 LNHDA, CDR2 SQIVND (reference sequence). CDR3 DNA sequence: TGTGCCACCACGGACAGGGGGCCTATCTATGGCTACACCTTC. It is translated as CATTDRGPIYGYTF.

The rearrangement links TRBV5-6 to TRBJ1-2, with 7 positions matching TRBD1. Germline assignment: CDR1 SGHDT and CDR2 YYEEEE. The CDR3 is made up of 14 amino acids. Losses at the gene ends were 4 bases for V and 4 bases for J; bases not matched to a gene: 7. The CDR3 nucleotides are TGTGCCAGCAGCACTAGACAGGGATTCTATGGCTACACCTTC. Protein sequence: CASSTRQGFYGYTF. The variable domain in full, completed from reference TRBV5-6 and TRBJ1-2, reads DAGVTQSPTHLIKTRGQQVTLRCSPKSGHDTVSWYQQALGQGPQFIFQYYEEEERQRGNFPDRFSGHQFPNYSSELNVNALLLGDSALYLCASSTRQGFYGYTFGSGTRLTVV.

This clone was seen once. The chain is built from TRBV6-5 and TRBJ2-7; D might be TRBD2 (7 bases). The CDR3 contains 16 residues. The V end lost 2 bases, the J end lost 3 bases, and 17 bases lay between the germline ends. Germline V lookup: CDR1 MNHEY, CDR2 SVGAGI. The CDR3: CASSYGSRGGIYEQYF. CDR3 coding DNA: TGTGCCAGCAGTTACGGTAGCCGCGGGGGCATCTACGAGCAGTACTTC.

V usage is TRBV7-9 and J usage is TRBJ2-3; unclear D gene. Trimming left V 3 bases short and J 6 bases short, with 10 bases between. The CDR3 loop spans 13 amino acids. In germline, CDR1 is SEHNR, CDR2 FQNEAQ (reference sequence). CDR3 DNA sequence: TGTGCCAGCAGCTTGGCGGTCTCGGATACGCAGTATTTT. It yields the protein CASSLAVSDTQYF.

As DNA, the CDR3 is TGTGCCAGCAGCCAGCAAAGGGGACAGGGGTACTACAATGAGCAGTTCTTC. It yields the protein CASSQQRGQGYYNEQFF. The chain employs TRBV14 and TRBJ2-1; 10 bases agree with TRBD1. V was clipped by 3 bases and J by 3 bases; unmatched bases: 8. The CDR3 runs 17 residues. In germline, CDR1 is SGHDN, CDR2 FVKESK.

The chain recombines TRBV5-1 with TRBJ2-5; 7 bases agree with TRBD1. CDR1 is SGHRS, CDR2 YFSETQ, per germline. The CDR3 has 13 residues. J lost 2 bases, V lost 7 bases, and 5 bases had no gene match. CDR3 nucleotides: TGCGCCAGCGGCACAGGGGCACAAGAGACCCAGTACTTC. Its translation: CASGTGAQETQYF. The whole variable domain, filled in from reference TRBV5-1 and TRBJ2-5, reads KAGVTQTPRYLIKTRGQQVTLSCSPISGHRSVSWYQQTPGQGLQFLFEYFSETQRNKGNFPGRFSGRQFSNSRSEMNVSTLELGDSALYLCASGTGAQETQYFGPGTRLLVL.

The chain uses TRBV11-1 and TRBJ1-1, with TRBD1 identical over 7 bases. CDR1 is SGHAT and CDR2 is FQDESV in the germline V gene (reference sequence). Trimming took 7 bases from V and 3 from J; bases not matched to a gene: 5. The CDR3 has 13 amino acids. The CDR3 coding sequence is TGTGCCAGCAACCTCGGACAGGACACTGAAGCTTTCTTT. Translated: CASNLGQDTEAFF. The whole variable domain, filled in from reference TRBV11-1 and TRBJ1-1, reads EAEVAQSPRYKITEKSQAVAFWCDPISGHATLYWYRQILGQGPELLVQFQDESVVDDSQLPKDRFSAERLKGVDSTLKIQPAELGDSAMYLCASNLGQDTEAFFGQGTRLTVV.

The table lists this clone with a few counts. This chain links TRBV11-3 with TRBJ1-3; the D is unclear. The germline V and J ends were trimmed by 7 bases and 6 bases, with 13 bases remaining between them. From germline, CDR1 is SGHNT and CDR2 YENEEA. The CDR3 runs 13 residues. CDR3 DNA: TGTGCCAGCACCACCGGGTTCTCAAACACCATATATTTT. Amino acids: CASTTGFSNTIYF.

The J gene is TRBJ2-3, the V gene TRBV18; 9 positions agree with TRBD2. The CDR3 runs 15 residues. J was trimmed by 3 bases and V by 3 bases; bases with no gene match: 4. CDR1 and CDR2 from the germline V gene are KGHSH and LQKENI. Here the CDR3 DNA reads TGTGCCAGCTCACCCCTAGCGGGGTTTACAGATACGCAGTATTTT. Its translation: CASSPLAGFTDTQYF.

The V and J genes are TRBV7-8 and TRBJ1-6; TRBD1 agrees at 7 bases. CDR3 size: 15 residues. Trimming took 5 bases from V and 5 from J; bases not matched to a gene: 6. Germline lookup yields CDR1 SGHVS and CDR2 FQNEAQ. The CDR3 region is CASSLLGQNNSPLHF. Written as DNA, the CDR3 is TGTGCCAGCAGCCTCCTGGGACAGAATAATTCACCCCTCCACTTT. The full variable domain, in which reference TRBV7-8 and TRBJ1-6 provide the parts outside the CDR3, is GAGVSQSPRYKVAKRGQDVALRCDPISGHVSLFWYQQALGQGPEFLTYFQNEAQLDKSGLPSDRFFAERPEGSVSTLKIQRTQQEDSAVYLCASSLLGQNNSPLHFGNGTRLTVT.

V gene TRBV3-1 (or the pseudogene TRBV3-2) combines with J gene TRBJ2-7, with D tentatively TRBD1 (5 bases). The V gene's germline CDR1 is LGHDT and CDR2 YNNKEL (reference sequence). There are 15 residues in the CDR3. V lost 1 base, J lost 4 bases, and 14 bases lay in between. The CDR3 sequence is CASSQGRGAGYEQYF. The CDR3 nucleotides read TGTGCCAGCAGCCAAGGAAGGGGCGCCGGGTACGAGCAGTACTTC.

The V gene is TRBV28, the J gene TRBJ2-3, with 8 nucleotides matching TRBD2. V lost 6 bases to trimming and J lost 2 bases; unmatched junction nucleotides: 7. In germline, CDR1 is MDHEN, CDR2 SYDVKM. The CDR3 has 15 amino acids. As DNA, the CDR3 is TGTGCCAGCAGACCACTGCGGGGGGACACAGATACGCAGTATTTT. Translation: CASRPLRGDTDTQYF.

V usage is TRBV7-3 and J usage is TRBJ1-1; D uncertain. V was cut by 4 bases and J by 8 bases, with 17 bases left in between. CDR1 SGHTA and CDR2 FQGTGA come from the germline V gene. The CDR3 has 14 amino acids. Here the CDR3 reads CASSSAPGLTEAFF. The CDR3 nucleotides are TGTGCCAGCAGCTCTGCCCCGGGGTTGACCGAAGCTTTCTTT.

The rearrangement joins TRBV5-1 to TRBJ2-1; 9 nucleotides line up with TRBD1. The V gene's germline CDR1 is SGHRS and CDR2 YFSETQ. The CDR3 runs 15 residues. V was pared by 4 bases and J by 8 bases, with 10 bases of the junction left unmatched. The CDR3 reads CASSASGTGYDEQFF. CDR3 DNA sequence: TGCGCCAGCAGCGCTTCCGGGACAGGGTACGATGAGCAGTTCTTC.

The chain couples TRBV19 to TRBJ1-2; 9 nucleotides line up with TRBD1. The V gene's germline CDR1 is LNHDA and CDR2 SQIVND (reference sequence). J gave up 0 bases and V 4 bases, and 9 bases lay outside the gene matches. The CDR3 totals 17 residues. CDR3 in amino acids: CASSTGQGFNSNYGYTF. The CDR3 nucleotides are TGTGCCAGTAGTACGGGACAGGGATTCAATTCTAACTATGGCTACACCTTC.

The chain joins TRBV6-4 to TRBJ1-1; 9 nucleotides agree with TRBD1. CDR1 is MRHNA, CDR2 SNTAGT, per germline. Germline trimming cut 6 bases from V and 4 bases from J; bases unmatched to any gene: 9. The CDR3 has 15 residues. CDR3 sequence (DNA): TGTGCCAGCAGACCGGACAGGGGCGTATTCACTGAAGCTTTCTTT. It codes for CASRPDRGVFTEAFF.

Here the CDR3 reads CASRAQGANYGYTF. CDR3 sequence (DNA): TGTGCCAGTAGGGCACAGGGAGCTAACTATGGCTACACCTTC. The V call is TRBV19, the J call TRBJ1-2; D may be TRBD1 (6 bases). Per the germline V gene, CDR1 is LNHDA and CDR2 is SQIVND (reference sequence). CDR3 length: 14 amino acids. V gave up 6 bases and J gave up 0 bases, with 11 bases separating them.

The rearrangement uses TRBV11-2 and TRBJ2-5; 12 bases are shared with TRBD1. The CDR3 has 14 residues. The J segment lost 5 bases and the V segment lost 8 bases, leaving 6 bases of the junction unmatched. Germline CDR1 reads SGHAT; CDR2 reads FQNNGV. CDR3 region: CASWDRGHGETQYF. The CDR3 region has the DNA TGTGCCAGCTGGGACAGGGGGCACGGCGAGACCCAGTACTTC.

The genes are TRBV19 and TRBJ2-6, with D unclear. With 4 bases removed from V and 0 bases from J, the gap between germline ends came to 10 bases. There are 16 residues in the CDR3. Germline lookup yields CDR1 LNHDA and CDR2 SQIVND (reference sequence). CDR3 in DNA: TGTGCCAGTAGTAGCCGATTAGTCTCTGGGGCCAACGTCCTGACTTTC. It codes for CASSSRLVSGANVLTF.

This chain joins TRBV19 and TRBJ2-4; 10 positions agree with TRBD2. The CDR3 totals 18 residues. CDR1 and CDR2 from the germline V gene are LNHDA and SQIVND (reference sequence). V trimming: 3 bases; J trimming: 1 base; junction bases outside the gene matches: 9. Written as DNA, the CDR3 is TGTGCCAGTAGTATCCGAGCGGGGGGGCGGTTGGCCAAAAACATTCAGTACTTC. It translates to CASSIRAGGRLAKNIQYF.

The genes are TRBV19 and TRBJ1-1, with D possibly TRBD1 on 6 matching bases. Germline loops: CDR1 LNHDA, CDR2 SQIVND (reference sequence). CDR3 length: 11 residues. The V and J ends lost 5 bases and 13 bases respectively, with 14 bases between them. CDR3 amino acids: CASSLHRQVFF. The CDR3 DNA sequence: TGTGCCAGTAGTCTCCACCGACAGGTTTTCTTT.

The chain uses TRBV11-3 and TRBJ2-3; the match to TRBD2 covers 13 bases. Germline V lookup: CDR1 SGHNT, CDR2 YENEEA. The CDR3 contains 16 residues. The V gene end was trimmed by 2 bases and the J gene end by 4 bases; junction bases not matched to a gene: 3. Written as DNA, the CDR3 is TGTGCCAGCAGCTTAACTAGCGGGGGGGCATCAGATACGCAGTATTTT. Translated, it gives CASSLTSGGASDTQYF.

The rearrangement joins TRBV3-1 (or the pseudogene TRBV3-2) to TRBJ2-1; 7 nucleotides line up with TRBD1. CDR1 and CDR2 (germline): LGHDT, YNNKEL (reference sequence). Trimming cost V 4 bases and J 9 bases; bases outside gene matches: 9. The length of the CDR3 is 14 residues. DNA for the CDR3: TGTGCCAGCAGCCCCCGACAGGGCAGAATTGAGCAGTTCTTC. Its protein product is CASSPRQGRIEQFF.

The chain links TRBV11-2 to TRBJ2-3; 7 bases map to TRBD2. This CDR3 spans 16 amino acids. Germline V CDR1 and CDR2: SGHAT, FQNNGV. Trimming cost V 1 base and J 5 bases; bases outside gene matches: 9. In nucleotides, the CDR3 is TGTGCCAGCAGCTTAGGGTATATTGGGGGGGTAGATACGCAGTATTTT. Translation gives CASSLGYIGGVDTQYF.

This chain uses TRBV19 with TRBJ2-3; D is possibly TRBD2 (6 bases). CDR1 LNHDA and CDR2 SQIVND come from the germline V gene (reference sequence). Trimming removed 10 bases at V and 0 bases at J, with 23 bases between. This CDR3 comprises 17 residues. This CDR3 reads CATTLQAGHSSTDTQYF. For the CDR3, the DNA is TGTGCCACCACTTTACAGGCGGGGCATTCTAGCACAGATACGCAGTATTTT.